The clone carrying this TCR beta chain was detected ten times or more. What it binds is unknown. The sample is drawn from a study of T cell repertoires in cytomegalovirus infection. The CDR3 covers 16 residues. Germline V gives CDR1 SEHNR, CDR2 FQNEAQ (reference sequence). V lost 5 bases, J lost 0 bases, and 13 bases lay in between. Study-wide results and caveats: Dominating the ex vivo response were TCR beta clonotypes that were CMV-specific and HLA-C-restricted. Individuals carrying CMV plus the relevant HLA were identified by cumulative frequency of public TCR beta families.

TCRdb processed the reads anew with MiXCR; each CDR3 protein has one entry. The sample holds around 230,000 distinct CDR3 sequences, 35% to 45% seen once. The V gene is TRBV7-9, the J gene TRBJ2-2; a possible D gene is TRBD2 (7 bases). The TCR comes from a human donor in good health (CMV status not recorded). Some clones in this sample may be carry-over from other donors' samples. The source material was CD8+ T cells from cultured PBMCs, sampled from culture after CMV antigen stimulation. The CDR3 reads CASSPRGGANTGELFF. CDR3 nucleotide sequence: TGTGCCAGCAGCCCACGAGGGGGGGCGAACACCGGGGAGCTGTTTTTT.